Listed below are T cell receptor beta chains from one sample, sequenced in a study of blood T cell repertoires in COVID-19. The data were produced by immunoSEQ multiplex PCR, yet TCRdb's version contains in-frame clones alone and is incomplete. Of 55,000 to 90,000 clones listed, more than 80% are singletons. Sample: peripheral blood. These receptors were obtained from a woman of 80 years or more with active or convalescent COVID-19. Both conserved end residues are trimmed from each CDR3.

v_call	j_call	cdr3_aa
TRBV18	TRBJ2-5	ASSLAVQETQY
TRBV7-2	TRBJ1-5	ASSFIGGGSNQPQH
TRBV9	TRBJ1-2	ASSDRSNYGYT
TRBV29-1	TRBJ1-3	SVEGRGDPGDGAGNTIY
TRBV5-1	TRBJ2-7	ASSKGQGSYEQY
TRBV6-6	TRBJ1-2	ASSSVPGYT
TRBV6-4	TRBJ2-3	ASSSGQGPDTQY
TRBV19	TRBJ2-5	ASSTSGRRGETQY
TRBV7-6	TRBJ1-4	ASSLTWTGSNEKLF
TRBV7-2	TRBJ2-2	ASRGGAANTGELF
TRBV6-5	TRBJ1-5	ASQGSSNQPQH
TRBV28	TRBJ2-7	ASSPRDRISHEQY
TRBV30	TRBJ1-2	AWSVGTGGYSYGYT
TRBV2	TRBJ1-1	ASSVTAGETEAF
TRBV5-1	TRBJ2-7	ASSLAYNSYEQY
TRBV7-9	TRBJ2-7	ASSARQSGLEQY
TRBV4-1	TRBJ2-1	ASSQVASGGLSSYNEQF
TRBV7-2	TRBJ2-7	ASSSWGGLGSGEQY
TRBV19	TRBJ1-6	ASTLVGGQGNSPLH
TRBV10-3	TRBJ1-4	AAQGNEKLF